This is a list of T cell receptor beta chains from one sample in a study of T cell responses to AZD1222 COVID-19 vaccine. The data were produced by immunoSEQ multiplex PCR, yet TCRdb's version contains in-frame clones alone and is incomplete. Of 90,000 to 95,000 clones in the sample, approximately 91% are singletons; the top ten hold 20% to 25%. Sequencing was performed on peripheral blood, taken on day 0 of AZD1222 vaccination. The receptors here all came from an adult in good health. Each CDR3 is given with its conserved first and last residue. The D gene is left open where the match is weak. Expanded clones are given a class, and other clones once, few, many or no size at all.

TRBJ2-2,TRBV6-1,TRBD1,.,TGTGCCAGCAGTGAAGAAGGGACAGGGTTGTACACCGGGGAGCTGTTTTTT,CASSEEGTGLYTGELFF
TRBJ1-2,TRBV6-2/TRBV6-3,.,.,TGTGCCAGCAGTTACTCGGACCAACCCTGGGACGTTAACTATGGCTACACCTTC,CASSYSDQPWDVNYGYTF
TRBJ1-1,TRBV28,TRBD1,.,TGTGCCAGCTTCAGGGGGGACACTGAAGCTTTCTTT,CASFRGDTEAFF
TRBJ2-1,TRBV5-1,TRBD2,.,TGCGCCAGCAGCTTGTTTTCGCGGGGGGCGACCAATGAGCAGTTCTTC,CASSLFSRGATNEQFF
TRBJ1-2,TRBV7-9,TRBD1,.,TGTGCCAGCAGCTTGGGACAGGGGAGGGGCTACACCTTC,CASSLGQGRGYTF
TRBJ1-2,TRBV7-2,.,.,TGTGCCAGCAGCCCAGGAGGCAGGTCGGGCTATGGCTACACCTTC,CASSPGGRSGYGYTF
TRBJ2-7,TRBV4-2,.,.,TGTGCCAGCAGCCAAGATCGAGGGCAGGTTGAGACGTACGAGCAGTACTTC,CASSQDRGQVETYEQYF
TRBJ1-6,TRBV28,.,.,TGTGCCAGCAGTTTACCTCCTTCACCCCTCCACTTT,CASSLPPSPLHF
TRBJ1-5,TRBV19,.,.,TGTGCCAGTAGTATAGTCCCGTATAGCAATCAGCCCCAGCATTTT,CASSIVPYSNQPQHF
TRBJ1-1,TRBV4-2,.,once,TGTGCCAGCAGCCCGACCGGGCAGCTGAACACTGAAGCTTTCTTT,CASSPTGQLNTEAFF
TRBJ1-6,TRBV28,.,.,TGTGCCAGCAGTTTATACGGGGGTAATTCACCCCTCCACTTT,CASSLYGGNSPLHF
TRBJ1-6,TRBV7-2,.,.,TGTGCCAGCAGCTTAGCGGCTCTGCTAAATTCACCCCTCCACTTT,CASSLAALLNSPLHF
TRBJ1-1,TRBV6-5,.,.,TGTGCCAGCAGCTCCTACAGGGCCGGAAACACTGAAGCTTTCTTT,CASSSYRAGNTEAFF
TRBJ2-1,TRBV28,TRBD2,.,TGTGCCAGCAGTGCAACTAGCGGGGGGGACAATGAGCAGTTCTTC,CASSATSGGDNEQFF
TRBJ2-2,TRBV6-1,.,.,TGTGCCAGCAGTGCCTACAGGGATTTGTACACCGGGGAGCTGTTTTTT,CASSAYRDLYTGELFF
TRBJ1-5,TRBV7-9,.,.,TGTGCCAGCAGCTTAGGCAAAAATAGCAATCAGCCCCAGCATTTT,CASSLGKNSNQPQHF
TRBJ2-7,TRBV3-1/TRBV3-2,.,.,TGTGCCAGCAGCCCCTACCTCTACGAGCAGTACTTC,CASSPYLYEQYF
TRBJ1-1,TRBV19,.,.,TGTGCCAGTAGTATGCTTAATCGTAAGACTGAAGCTTTCTTT,CASSMLNRKTEAFF
TRBJ1-3,TRBV4-1,.,.,TGCGCCAGCAGCCAAGTGAGAGCGGGGGGAAACACCATATATTTT,CASSQVRAGGNTIYF
TRBJ2-2,TRBV4-1,.,.,TGCGCCAGCAGCCAAGATATTCGCAGGGTCGATTCAGGCACCGGGGAGCTGTTTTTT,CASSQDIRRVDSGTGELFF
TRBJ1-6,TRBV15,.,.,TGTGCCACCAGAAGCGGGACATTCTTGTCACCCCTCCACTTT,CATRSGTFLSPLHF
TRBJ1-2,TRBV19,TRBD1,.,TGTGCCAGTTTTGACAGGGGGGTTAACTATGGCTACACCTTC,CASFDRGVNYGYTF
TRBJ2-2,TRBV12-3/TRBV12-4,.,.,TGTGCCAGCAGTCCCCGACAAACCGGGGAGCTGTTTTTT,CASSPRQTGELFF
TRBJ2-1,TRBV11-3,.,.,TGTGCCAGCAGCCCCCAATATGTACGCGGTGAGCAGTTCTTC,CASSPQYVRGEQFF
TRBJ1-3,TRBV7-9,.,.,TGTGCCAGCAGCTTAACAGGCTCTGGAAACACCATATATTTT,CASSLTGSGNTIYF
TRBJ1-3,TRBV18,.,.,TGTGCCAGCTCACGGGACAACTCTGGAAACACCATATATTTT,CASSRDNSGNTIYF
TRBJ2-7,TRBV5-1,.,.,TGCGCCAGCAGCCGGTCGACAGGAGCCTACGAGCAGTACTTC,CASSRSTGAYEQYF
TRBJ2-3,TRBV6-5,.,.,TGTGCCAGCAGTTACTCAATTAGTTTTTACACAGATACGCAGTATTTT,CASSYSISFYTDTQYF
TRBJ1-2,TRBV5-1,TRBD1,.,TGCGCCAGCAGCGCCTTACCCGGGACAGCTGAAGGCTACACCTTC,CASSALPGTAEGYTF
TRBJ1-1,TRBV3-1/TRBV3-2,.,.,TGTGCCAGCAGCCAAGTCAGGGGCGAAGCTTTCTTT,CASSQVRGEAFF
TRBJ2-1,TRBV5-4,.,.,TGTGCCAGCAGCGTCGGACAGACCCTGAGCTCCTACAATGAGCAGTTCTTC,CASSVGQTLSSYNEQFF
TRBJ2-7,TRBV18,TRBD1,.,TGTGCCAGCTCATCGGACAGGGGAAACGAGCAGTACTTC,CASSSDRGNEQYF
TRBJ2-1,TRBV7-6,.,.,TGTGCCAGCAGCTTAGAGTTGGGGCCGCAGTACAATGAGCAGTTCTTC,CASSLELGPQYNEQFF
TRBJ2-5,TRBV18,TRBD2,.,TGTGCCAGCTCGCCTAGGGAGGGTGAACGTGAGACCCAGTACTTC,CASSPREGERETQYF
TRBJ2-2,TRBV9,TRBD1,.,TGTGCCAGCAGCGTAGTGACAGGGGCGAACACCGGGGAGCTGTTTTTT,CASSVVTGANTGELFF
TRBJ1-6,TRBV30,TRBD1,.,TGTGCCTGGAGTCCGACAGGGGGTTCACCCCTCCACTTT,CAWSPTGGSPLHF
TRBJ1-1,TRBV7-2,.,.,TGTGCCAGCAGCACCAGGGGAGGTGAAGCTTTCTTT,CASSTRGGEAFF
TRBJ2-2,TRBV6-5,TRBD2,.,TGTGCCAGCAGTTCACCGGGACTAGCGGGGGGAGGGGAGCTGTTTTTT,CASSSPGLAGGGELFF
TRBJ1-6,TRBV7-9,.,.,TGTGCCAGCAGCCCAGGCCCGGGTTATAATTCACCCCTCCACTTT,CASSPGPGYNSPLHF
TRBJ2-7,TRBV7-2,.,.,TGTGCCAGCAGCTTCCGTCGAGCCGGGGAGCAGTACTTC,CASSFRRAGEQYF
TRBJ1-3,TRBV7-2,.,few,TGTGCCAGCAGCTCAAGTAGGGCTGGAAACACCATATATTTT,CASSSSRAGNTIYF
TRBJ1-5,TRBV6-6,.,.,TGTGCCAGCTTATCGGTGGGGCAGGCTAATCAGCCCCAGCATTTT,CASLSVGQANQPQHF
TRBJ2-5,TRBV6-5,TRBD2,.,TGTGCCAGCAACGTTGGACTAGGACGTCAAGAGACCCAGTACTTC,CASNVGLGRQETQYF
TRBJ1-4,TRBV5-4,.,.,TGTGCCAGCAGCAACCGGGGACATCAGGCTGGGGAAAAACTGTTTTTT,CASSNRGHQAGEKLFF
TRBJ1-3,TRBV6-1,.,.,TGTGCCAGCAGTGAAATGGGGAGCTCTGGAAACACCATATATTTT,CASSEMGSSGNTIYF
TRBJ1-4,TRBV27,.,.,TGTGCCAGCAGTTTAGGGCCGGGGGCAAGGGAAAAACTGTTTTTT,CASSLGPGAREKLFF
TRBJ1-5,TRBV9,.,.,TGTGCCAGCAGCCTGGGACCTACACGAAGTCAGCCCCAGCATTTT,CASSLGPTRSQPQHF
TRBJ1-1,TRBV6-2/TRBV6-3,TRBD1,.,TGTGCCAGCAGCACAGGGGGCCTTTTTGAAGCTTTCTTT,CASSTGGLFEAFF
TRBJ1-6,TRBV5-8,.,.,TGTGCCAGCCGCCACAGGGTTATTTCACCCCTCCACTTT,CASRHRVISPLHF
TRBJ2-3,TRBV7-3,.,once,TGTGCCAGCAGCCACCCTGGAGATACGCAGTATTTT,CASSHPGDTQYF